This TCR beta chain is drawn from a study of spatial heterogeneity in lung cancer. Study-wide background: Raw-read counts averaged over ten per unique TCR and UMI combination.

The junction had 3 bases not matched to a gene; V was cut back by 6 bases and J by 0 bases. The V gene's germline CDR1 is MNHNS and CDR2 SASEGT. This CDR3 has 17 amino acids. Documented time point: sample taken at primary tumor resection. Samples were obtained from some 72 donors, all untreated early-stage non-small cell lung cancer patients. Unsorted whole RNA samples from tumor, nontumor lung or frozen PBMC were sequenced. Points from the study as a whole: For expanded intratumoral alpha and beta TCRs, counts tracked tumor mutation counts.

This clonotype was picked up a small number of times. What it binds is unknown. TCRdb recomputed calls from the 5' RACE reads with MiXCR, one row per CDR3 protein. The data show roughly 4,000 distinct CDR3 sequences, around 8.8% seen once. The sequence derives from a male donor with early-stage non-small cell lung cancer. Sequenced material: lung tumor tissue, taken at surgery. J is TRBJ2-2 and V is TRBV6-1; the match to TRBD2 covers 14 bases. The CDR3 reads CASSRLAGGTNTGELFF. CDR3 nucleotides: TGTGCCAGCAGCAGACTAGCGGGAGGGACGAACACCGGGGAGCTGTTTTTT.